The 20 T cell receptor beta chains given below trace back to one sample, sequenced in a study of control samples from healthy donors and cancer patients. Sequencing was performed with immunoSEQ multiplex PCR; in TCRdb, only in-frame clones are kept and a portion is missing. There are 55,000 to 90,000 clones in the sample; over 70% occur only once, and 25% to 30% lies in the top ten. Sequenced input: blood. The source is a man aged 50 to 60 in good health.

This chain joins TRBV15 and TRBJ1-1; a possible D gene is TRBD1 (5 bases). This CDR3 spans 17 amino acids. V was cut by 0 bases and J by 2 bases, with 16 bases left in between. The germline gives CDR1 LNHNV, CDR2 YYDKDF (reference sequence). DNA of the CDR3: TGTGCCACCAGCAGAGATTGGTCGGTGACAGCCAACACTGAAGCTTTCTTT. This encodes CATSRDWSVTANTEAFF.

The rearrangement joins TRBV5-5 to TRBJ1-1, with D maybe TRBD1 (6 bases). This CDR3 has 13 amino acids. Trimming removed 3 bases from V and 7 bases from J, with 13 bases in between. Germline V gene lookup returns CDR1 SGHKS and CDR2 YYEKEE (reference sequence). The CDR3 sequence is CASSSLTRGEAFF. The CDR3, as DNA: TGTGCCAGCAGCTCCCTTACCAGGGGTGAAGCTTTCTTT.

Only a few counts were recorded for this clone. V is TRBV4-2 and J is TRBJ2-7; TRBD2 matches 9 bases. Germline CDR1 is LGHNA and CDR2 is YNFKEQ. There are 15 residues in the CDR3. With 3 bases clipped from V and 2 bases from J, the junction kept 5 bases outside the gene matches. The CDR3 DNA reads TGTGCCAGCAGCCAGGGGCTAGCGGGAACCTACGAGCAGTACTTC. Its protein product is CASSQGLAGTYEQYF.

CDR3: CASSQQKTRGTDTQYF. The CDR3 DNA is TGCGCCAGCAGCCAGCAGAAGACAAGAGGGACAGATACGCAGTATTTT. The chain couples TRBV4-1 to TRBJ2-3; the D gene is possibly TRBD2 (5 bases). This CDR3 is 16 amino acids long. Trimming cost V 3 bases and J 3 bases, with 16 bases left between them. CDR1 and CDR2 (germline): MGHRA, YSYEKL.

The J gene is TRBJ1-2, the V gene TRBV9; no clear D gene. V lost 0 bases to trimming and J lost 4 bases, with 13 bases between them. The CDR3 is made up of 15 amino acids. Germline V gene data show CDR1 as SGDLS and CDR2 as YYNGEE. CDR3 residues: CASSVGVVQSYGYTF. CDR3 sequence (DNA): TGTGCCAGCAGCGTAGGTGTCGTACAGAGCTATGGCTACACCTTC. The variable domain in full, with the rest retrieved from reference TRBV9 and TRBJ1-2, is DSGVTQTPKHLITATGQRVTLRCSPRSGDLSVYWYQQSLDQGLQFLIQYYNGEERAKGNILERFSAQQFPDLHSELNLSSLELGDSALYFCASSVGVVQSYGYTFGSGTRLTVV.

This chain links TRBV29-1 with TRBJ1-1, with D possibly matching TRBD1 (5 bases). The length of the CDR3 is 15 residues. V lost 2 bases to trimming and J lost 4 bases, with 17 bases between them. CDR1 and CDR2 from the germline V gene are SQVTM and ANQGSEA. CDR3 DNA sequence: TGCAGCGTTGAATTGGGGGGTTGGGGCTCCACTGAAGCTTTCTTT. This codes for CSVELGGWGSTEAFF.

The V gene is TRBV9, the J gene TRBJ2-6, with D maybe TRBD1 (6 bases). Germline-derived CDR1 and CDR2 are SGDLS and YYNGEE. The CDR3 runs 17 residues. With 3 bases removed from V and 2 bases from J, the gap between germline ends came to 15 bases. The CDR3 DNA is TGTGCCAGCAGCGCTCAGGGGTCCGCGACTGGGGCCAACGTCCTGACTTTC. It encodes CASSAQGSATGANVLTF.

The rearrangement joins TRBV19 to TRBJ1-5; 8 positions agree with TRBD1. The germline V gene has CDR1 LNHDA and CDR2 SQIVND (reference sequence). The trim removed 6 bases at V and 7 bases at J, leaving 11 bases unmatched. The CDR3 covers 15 residues. The CDR3 bases are TGTGCCAGTAGAGCTCAGGGGGCAAGAGGCCAGCCCCAGCATTTT. Protein product: CASRAQGARGQPQHF. Variable domain in full (rest from reference TRBV19 and TRBJ1-5): DGGITQSPKYLFRKEGQNVTLSCEQNLNHDAMYWYRQDPGQGLRLIYYSQIVNDFQKGDIAEGYSVSREKKESFPLTVTSAQKNPTAFYLCASRAQGARGQPQHFGDGTRLSIL.

The V and J genes are TRBV30 and TRBJ2-2, with D perhaps TRBD2 (5 bases). Germline V gene data show CDR1 as GTSNPN and CDR2 as SVGIG (reference sequence). V was pared by 2 bases and J by 2 bases, with 15 bases between. The CDR3 has 16 residues. CDR3 coding DNA: TGTGCCTGGAGTACCCCCCCTCGACTAAACACCGGGGAGCTGTTTTTT. Translated, it gives CAWSTPPRLNTGELFF.

The rearrangement links TRBV11-2 to TRBJ1-1; possibly TRBD1 for D (6 bases). The V gene's germline CDR1 is SGHAT and CDR2 FQNNGV. There are 16 residues in the CDR3. V dropped 1 base and J dropped 2 bases, with 14 bases sitting between them. Here the CDR3 reads CASSLGPDRLNTEAFF. In DNA, the CDR3 is TGTGCCAGCAGCTTAGGGCCGGACAGATTAAACACTGAAGCTTTCTTT.

This chain uses TRBV6-6 with TRBJ2-5; the D gene is possibly TRBD1 (6 bases). Trimming left V 2 bases short and J 0 bases short, with 10 bases between. Germline CDR1 reads MNHNY; CDR2 reads SVGAGI (reference sequence). This CDR3 is 15 amino acids long. DNA of the CDR3: TGTGCCAGCAGTTACCTGGACAGACACCAAGAGACCCAGTACTTC. The encoded protein is CASSYLDRHQETQYF.

This clone has a single count. Other DNA sequences from this sample encode an identical CDR3 as well. V is TRBV20-1 and J is TRBJ2-1; D unclear. CDR1 is DFQATT, CDR2 SNEGSKA, per germline (reference sequence). The CDR3 spans 11 residues. The V gene lost 1 base and the J gene lost 6 bases, with 4 bases spanning the gap. CDR3 sequence: CSARGVNEQFF. In nucleotides, the CDR3 is TGCAGTGCTAGAGGGGTCAATGAGCAGTTCTTC.

This clone came up once. This chain uses TRBV5-1 with TRBJ1-1; D ambiguous. The length of the CDR3 is 13 residues. In germline, CDR1 is SGHRS, CDR2 YFSETQ. V dropped 2 bases and J dropped 4 bases, with 9 bases sitting between them. CDR3 sequence: CASSLRESTEAFF. As DNA, the CDR3 is TGCGCCAGCAGCTTAAGGGAATCCACTGAAGCTTTCTTT.

This chain joins TRBV19 and TRBJ2-1; TRBD1 is a possible D gene (5 bases). The germline V gene has CDR1 LNHDA and CDR2 SQIVND (reference sequence). The V end was cut by 5 bases, the J end by 0 bases, with 11 bases between. The CDR3 has 15 residues. The CDR3 DNA sequence: TGTGCCAGTAGTGCCGACAGAAGCTCCTACAATGAGCAGTTCTTC. It codes for CASSADRSSYNEQFF.

The DNA for the CDR3 is TGTGCCAGTAGTCCCTTGCCGACTAGCCCCAGCTCCTACAATGAGCAGTTCTTC. The encoded protein is CASSPLPTSPSSYNEQFF. This chain connects TRBV19 to TRBJ2-1; TRBD2 aligns across 7 bases. The junction had 13 bases not matched to a gene; V was cut back by 5 bases and J by 0 bases. The CDR3 sequence is 18 residues long. The germline CDR1 and CDR2 sequences are LNHDA and SQIVND (reference sequence).

The chain links TRBV6-2 or TRBV6-3 to TRBJ2-4, with D maybe TRBD1 (5 bases). CDR1 and CDR2 (germline): MNHEY, SVGEGT. The CDR3 consists of 11 residues. Trimming removed 5 bases at V and 13 bases at J, with 12 bases between. CDR3 bases: TGTGCCAGCAGTCATAGGGGAATGCAGTACTTC. Its translation is CASSHRGMQYF.

V is TRBV19 and J is TRBJ2-7; the match to TRBD2 covers 8 bases. Per the germline V gene, CDR1 is LNHDA and CDR2 is SQIVND (reference sequence). This CDR3 contains 15 residues. The V segment lost 0 bases and the J segment 3 bases; nucleotides outside the gene matches: 4. The CDR3 DNA follows: TGTGCCAGTAGTATAGACCGGGAGGGACACTACGAGCAGTACTTC. It specifies CASSIDREGHYEQYF.

This clone was detected a few times. The chain is built from TRBV30 and TRBJ2-7, with 7 bases matching TRBD2. CDR1 is GTSNPN, CDR2 SVGIG, per germline (reference sequence). The length of the CDR3 is 14 residues. The J segment lost 0 bases and the V segment lost 7 bases, leaving 9 bases of the junction unmatched. CDR3 nucleotides: TGTGCCTACCTTTTAGCGGGTCTCTCCTACGAGCAGTACTTC. It encodes CAYLLAGLSYEQYF.

The chain carries TRBV27 and TRBJ1-2; D is unresolved. The CDR3 is made up of 17 amino acids. The V gene lost 6 bases and the J gene lost 2 bases, with 22 bases spanning the gap. In germline, CDR1 is MNHEY, CDR2 SMNVEV (reference sequence). Here the CDR3 reads CASRPLWNPGKNYGYTF. Here the CDR3 DNA reads TGTGCCAGCAGACCACTTTGGAACCCCGGGAAGAACTATGGCTACACCTTC.

Notes on this clone: Other nucleotide sequences from this sample produce the same CDR3. V gene TRBV4-3 combines with J gene TRBJ1-3; D ambiguous. Trimming removed 3 bases at V and 0 bases at J, with 6 bases between. The CDR3 sequence is 14 residues long. Germline CDR1 and CDR2: LGHNA and YSLEER. The CDR3 DNA follows: TGCGCCAGCAGCCAGACCTCCTCTGGAAACACCATATATTTT. This codes for CASSQTSSGNTIYF.